This T cell receptor beta chain derives from a study of blood T cell repertoires in COVID-19. At the level of the study: The cDNA or gDNA used as material had been derived from T cells, B-cell-depleted T cells, or PBMCs.

This CDR3 spans 17 amino acids. V lost 4 bases and J lost 6; bases outside the gene matches: 16. Germline loops: CDR1 LGHNA, CDR2 YSLEER. Here immunoSEQ multiplex PCR was the method, and the copy in TCRdb shows in-frame clones only, minus some. The sample shows around 120,000 clones, around 90% of them seen only once. The receptor was isolated from an older woman with COVID-19, enrolled during active disease. This chain connects TRBV4-3 to TRBJ1-1; 8 nucleotides match TRBD1. Sequencing was performed on peripheral blood. CDR3 bases: TGCGCCAGCAGCCCGAGGAGTAAGTGGCAGGGGGCTCCTGAAGCTTTCTTT. It codes for CASSPRSKWQGAPEAFF.